Listed below are T cell receptor beta chains from one sample, sequenced in a study of siplizumab effects on memory and regulatory T cells. Their antigen targets remain unknown. Profiling relied on immunoSEQ multiplex PCR, and the TCRdb table lists in-frame clones only, not all of them. The sample yields about 9,600 clones, about 43% seen once. The sample was CFSE-low (dividing) CD4+ T cells sorted from an allogeneic mixed lymphocyte reaction. Receptor source: a human donor in good health; the cells came from an allogeneic mixed lymphocyte reaction. CDR3s include the opening cysteine and the closing phenylalanine or tryptophan. D genes are given only for firm matches. Some rows have no size entry. The others give once, few or many, or a class for an expanded clone.

NA	once	TRBV5-1	TRBJ2-5	TGCGCCAGCAGCTTGGTGGAGACCCAGTACTTC	CASSLVETQYF
NA	large	TRBV7-8	TRBJ1-2	TGTGCCACCGCGCCGCCTAACTATGGCTACACCTTC	CATAPPNYGYTF
TRBD1	few	TRBV18	TRBJ1-5	TGTGCCAGCTCCACGAACACAGGGGGCAATCAGCCCCAGCATTTT	CASSTNTGGNQPQHF
NA	NA	TRBV6-1	TRBJ2-7	TGTGCCAGCGAGATCCAGCTAACCTACCACGAGCAGTACTTC	CASEIQLTYHEQYF
NA	NA	TRBV18	TRBJ1-5	TGTGCCAGCTCACCTAACAGGAAAGGTAGCAATCAGCCCCAGCATTTT	CASSPNRKGSNQPQHF
TRBD1	NA	TRBV28	TRBJ1-2	TGTGCCAGCAGACAGGGGGCGCGGGGCTACACCTTC	CASRQGARGYTF
TRBD2	NA	TRBV7-8	TRBJ2-1	TGTGCCAGCAGCCCCGGGGCTAGCGGATACAATGAGCAGTTCTTC	CASSPGASGYNEQFF
TRBD2	NA	TRBV5-1	TRBJ2-7	TGCGCCAGCAGCTTTACTAGCGGGAGGGGGTACGAGCAGTACTTC	CASSFTSGRGYEQYF
NA	medium-sized	TRBV2	TRBJ1-2	TGTGCCAGCAGTGAAGGGGGAAGGGTGGGAGGCTACACCTTC	CASSEGGRVGGYTF
NA	NA	TRBV5-1	TRBJ1-3	TGCGCCAGCAGCTTGGGAGAAGCTGGAAACACCATATATTTT	CASSLGEAGNTIYF
NA	few	TRBV5-8	TRBJ1-1	TGTGCCAGCAGCTTGGTCTTCGGGTCATCGAACACTGAAGCTTTCTTT	CASSLVFGSSNTEAFF
TRBD2	once	TRBV28	TRBJ2-7	TGTGCCACAGGACTAGCGGGATACGAGCAGTACTTC	CATGLAGYEQYF
TRBD2	few	TRBV28	TRBJ2-1	TGTGCCAGCAGGGGGCTGAGCGGGATTTACAATGAGCAGTTCTTC	CASRGLSGIYNEQFF
TRBD1	NA	TRBV6-5	TRBJ1-3	TGTGCCAGCAGAAAGGGTACAGGGGAAAACACCATATATTTT	CASRKGTGENTIYF
NA	NA	TRBV7-3	TRBJ2-2	TGTGCCAGCAGCTTATCGCGGCGCGGGGAGCTGTTTTTT	CASSLSRRGELFF
NA	NA	TRBV20-1	TRBJ2-3	TGCAGTGCCTTTACCCGGACGCAGTATTTT	CSAFTRTQYF
TRBD2	NA	TRBV5-4	TRBJ2-4	TGTGCCAGCAGCTTGGGGGCTAGCGGGAGTACCAAAAACATTCAGTACTTC	CASSLGASGSTKNIQYF
NA	NA	TRBV6-6	TRBJ2-5	TGTGCCAGCAGTTACGGGGGACACTCAGAGACCCAGTACTTC	CASSYGGHSETQYF
NA	few	TRBV6-1	TRBJ2-7	TGTGCCAGCAAGGCAGGATGGTCAAACTACGAGCAGTACTTC	CASKAGWSNYEQYF
NA	few	TRBV10-1	TRBJ2-3	TGCGCCAGCAGTGACGGGTCTAGCACAGATACGCAGTATTTT	CASSDGSSTDTQYF
NA	few	TRBV25-1	TRBJ2-5	TGTGCCAGCAGTGAATTCGATGGGAAACAAGAGACCCAGTACTTC	CASSEFDGKQETQYF
NA	few	TRBV5-4	TRBJ1-6	TGTGCCAGCAGCTTGGTTCTGAAAGTGGGGTATAATTCACCCCTCCACTTT	CASSLVLKVGYNSPLHF
NA	NA	TRBV20-1	TRBJ2-7	TGCAGTCATCAGATTAACTACGAGCAGTACTTC	CSHQINYEQYF
NA	few	TRBV28	TRBJ1-2	TGTGCCAGCAGCTCGAGCGGTTCTAACTATGGCTACACCTTC	CASSSSGSNYGYTF
NA	NA	TRBV11-3	TRBJ2-6	TGTGCCAGCAGCTTAGTGTCAGGGACTGGGGCCAACGTCCTGACTTTC	CASSLVSGTGANVLTF
TRBD1	NA	TRBV28	TRBJ2-7	TGTGCCAGCAGTTTACGACAGGGTGACTACGAGCAGTACTTC	CASSLRQGDYEQYF
TRBD1	NA	TRBV7-3	TRBJ2-5	TGTGCCAGCAGCTTCGGGGACAGATTACAGACCCAGTACTTC	CASSFGDRLQTQYF
TRBD2	few	TRBV19	TRBJ2-1	TGTGCCAGTAGTAAGGGGCCCCGGACTAGCGGGAGATTGTCCTACAATGAGCAGTTCTTC	CASSKGPRTSGRLSYNEQFF
NA	NA	TRBV6-1	TRBJ1-2	TGTGCCAGCAGTGTCGTTGGGGGAGAGGGTGGCTACACCTTC	CASSVVGGEGGYTF
NA	NA	TRBV15	TRBJ2-2	TGTGCCACCAGCCCTTTAAGGTCTAGCGAGGACACCGGGGAGCTGTTTTTT	CATSPLRSSEDTGELFF
NA	NA	TRBV5-1	TRBJ1-2	TGCGCCAGCAGCTTGGCCGGCAGGGAGGGCTACACCTTC	CASSLAGREGYTF
TRBD1	NA	TRBV4-2	TRBJ2-7	TGTGCCAGCAGCCAAGAAGAGGGGGCGAGGGAGCAGTACTTC	CASSQEEGAREQYF
TRBD1	few	TRBV7-6	TRBJ1-4	TGTGCCAGCAGCGGATACAGGGGGGGAAAACTGTTTTTT	CASSGYRGGKLFF
TRBD1	NA	TRBV5-1	TRBJ2-2	TGCGCCAGCAGCCGGGACAGGCAACCCGGGGAGCTGTTTTTT	CASSRDRQPGELFF
NA	NA	TRBV10-1	TRBJ2-5	TGCGCCAGCAGTCGGGACCGAGTCTCCCAGCAGTACTTC	CASSRDRVSQQYF
TRBD1	NA	TRBV2	TRBJ2-2	TGTGCCAGCAGTGAAGGAGGGACAGGGAAGACCGGGGAGCTGTTTTTT	CASSEGGTGKTGELFF
NA	NA	TRBV12-5	TRBJ1-1	TGTGCTAGTGGTCGCACAGGGTCTGAAGCTTTCTTT	CASGRTGSEAFF
NA	NA	TRBV28	TRBJ1-2	TGTGCCAGCAGTTTATACCCCGGGGGGGTGGGCTACACCTTC	CASSLYPGGVGYTF
TRBD1	NA	TRBV5-4	TRBJ1-2	TGTGCCAGCAGCTTGAGTAGTCAGGGGGATCACTTC	CASSLSSQGDHF
NA	few	TRBV2	TRBJ1-5	TGTGCCAGCAGTGGGGGCAGGGAGGGCAATCAGCCCCAGCATTTT	CASSGGREGNQPQHF